Described below is a single TCR beta chain sequence and its context. The data originate from a study of blood T cell repertoires in COVID-19. Study at large: Acute and convalescent COVID-19 specimens originated in the United States, Italy and Spain. The cDNA or gDNA used as material had been derived from T cells, B-cell-depleted T cells, or PBMCs.

Sequencing was performed with immunoSEQ multiplex PCR; in TCRdb, only in-frame clones are kept and a portion is missing. The repertoire holds approximately 300,000 clones, with around 85% as singletons. This CDR3 region has 12 residues. The germline gives CDR1 MNHEY, CDR2 SVGEGT. V was trimmed by 5 bases and J by 3 bases, leaving 7 bases between them. The chain has TRBV6-2 or TRBV6-3 and TRBJ1-1; D is uncertain. This TCR was sampled from a human donor with COVID-19, enrolled during active disease. The donor label of this sample is uncertain. Sequencing was done on a sample of peripheral blood. CDR3 protein: CASSPRDTEAFF. CDR3 DNA: TGTGCCAGCAGTCCGAGGGACACTGAAGCTTTCTTT.